This T cell receptor beta chain is from a study of spatial heterogeneity in lung cancer. One entry per CDR3 protein, called by TCRdb with MiXCR from the 5' RACE reads. The top ten clones hold around 18% of a sample with 6,000 to 7,500 distinct CDR3 sequences, 15% to 20% of them seen once. Whole-study findings and limits: Follow-up blood showed ubiquitous expanded tumor TCRs less than blood at resection did.

The time point: sample taken at primary tumor resection. Sequencing covered unsorted whole RNA taken from tumor, nontumor lung or frozen PBMC. A total of around 72 untreated early-stage non-small cell lung cancer patients served as donors. By share of the sample, this clonotype is large (0.1 to 1%). Its antigen is not known. The CDR3 totals 16 residues. Germline CDR1 SGHDN, CDR2 FVKESK. Unmatched junction bases numbered 6, after V lost 1 base and J lost 5 bases. The clonotype originates from a female donor with early-stage non-small cell lung cancer. V gene TRBV14 combines with J gene TRBJ2-1; 9 bases match TRBD1. The sample here was PBMCs, taken at surgery. The CDR3, as DNA: TGTGCCAGCAGCCAAGTGCCGGGACAGGGTGACAATGAGCAGTTCTTC. This encodes CASSQVPGQGDNEQFF. The full variable domain, rest sourced from reference TRBV14 and TRBJ2-1, is EAGVTQFPSHSVIEKGQTVTLRCDPISGHDNLYWYRRVMGKEIKFLLHFVKESKQDESGMPNNRFLAERTGGTYSTLKVQPAELEDSGVYFCASSQVPGQGDNEQFFGPGTRLTVL.